The clone carrying this T cell receptor (beta chain) has more than one count but fewer than ten. Its antigen is unknown. The data are from a study of T cells in Graves' hyperthyroidism and ophthalmopathy. Across the study: Initial diagnosis, before any treatment, was when peripheral blood was collected. Study-wide points: Most thyroid clonotypes with frequency above 0.001 were detected in blood.

Germline lookup yields CDR1 WSHSY and CDR2 SAAADI. The CDR3 sequence is 13 residues long. J was trimmed by 5 bases and V by 7 bases; bases with no gene match: 8. Amplification of TCR beta CDR3 regions was performed using RNA transcripts as template. An initial round of RT-PCR targeting the TCR CDR3 relied on the HTBI primer set. TCRdb re-analysed the multiplex PCR reads in MiXCR, keeping a single row per CDR3 protein. The data show 350,000 or so distinct CDR3 sequences, with roughly 17% seen just once and around a third held by the top ten. The rearrangement uses TRBV10-2 and TRBJ2-7; 7 positions match TRBD2. The sequence derives from a woman aged 25 to 39 with Graves' hyperthyroidism that later progressed to Graves' ophthalmopathy. What was sequenced was blood. The CDR3 DNA is TGCGCCAGCACTCGCGGGAGTCCAGACGAGCAGTACTTC. The encoded protein is CASTRGSPDEQYF.